These T cell receptor beta chains were read from a single sample in a study of T cell responses to AZD1222 COVID-19 vaccine. Some clones are missing from TCRdb's copy, which holds only in-frame ones; the method was immunoSEQ multiplex PCR. The sample has approximately 60,000 clones, over 70% seen once. The sequencing used peripheral blood, collected on day 0 of AZD1222 vaccination. The receptors were gathered from an adult in good health. Each CDR3 is given with its conserved first and last residue. D genes are given only for firm matches. Size is omitted from some rows. Given values are once, few, many or a class for expanded clones.

>.|.|TRBV30|TRBJ2-3
TGTGCCTGGAGGTGGGGGAGCACAGATACGCAGTATTTT
CAWRWGSTDTQYF
>.|.|TRBV10-3|TRBJ1-1
TGTGCCATCAGTGAACCTGCTGGACGGGTGAACACTGAAGCTTTCTTT
CAISEPAGRVNTEAFF
>.|.|TRBV6-2/TRBV6-3|TRBJ1-5
TGTGCCAGCAGTTACGGGGCTATCTATCAGCCCCAGCATTTT
CASSYGAIYQPQHF
>once|.|TRBV4-3|TRBJ2-2
TGCGCCAGCAGCCAATCCGCTCGCGGGGCGAACACCGGGGAGCTGTTTTTT
CASSQSARGANTGELFF
>.|.|TRBV6-2/TRBV6-3|TRBJ2-7
TGTGCCAGCAGTTACCTCGGGGACTCCTACGAGCAGTACTTC
CASSYLGDSYEQYF
>.|.|TRBV7-9|TRBJ1-6
TGTGCCAGCAGCTTAGAGGGGCCGAATAATTCACCCCTCCACTTT
CASSLEGPNNSPLHF
>.|.|TRBV6-1|TRBJ2-5
TGTGCCAGCAGTGAAGTGGGGATGGAGACCCAGTACTTC
CASSEVGMETQYF
>.|.|TRBV5-4|TRBJ2-1
TGTGCCAGCAGCGATAAAAGGGTCTATGAGCAGTTCTTC
CASSDKRVYEQFF
>few|.|TRBV3-1/TRBV3-2|TRBJ1-3
TGTGCCAGCAGCCAAGCGGGTCGGGCCATATATTTT
CASSQAGRAIYF
>.|.|TRBV24-1|TRBJ1-2
TGTGCCACCAGTGATTACAGCTATGGCTACACCTTC
CATSDYSYGYTF
>.|TRBD1|TRBV4-3|TRBJ1-6
TGCGCCAGCAGCCCAGACAGGGGGGATAATTCACCCCTCCACTTT
CASSPDRGDNSPLHF
>once|TRBD1|TRBV6-2/TRBV6-3|TRBJ1-5
TGTGCCAGCAGTTCCCGGGACAGGGGATTCAATCAGCCCCAGCATTTT
CASSSRDRGFNQPQHF
>.|.|TRBV27|TRBJ1-5
TGTGCCAGCAGTTTAAACAGGAACTCGGGTCAGCCCCAGCATTTT
CASSLNRNSGQPQHF
>.|.|TRBV5-5|TRBJ1-2
TGTGCCAGCAGCCAAGGGTTGGACTATGGCTACACCTTC
CASSQGLDYGYTF
>.|TRBD2|TRBV7-9|TRBJ2-1
TGTGCCAGCAGCTTGGGACTAGCGGGGGGAGATTCCTACAATGAGCAGTTCTTC
CASSLGLAGGDSYNEQFF
>.|TRBD2|TRBV2|TRBJ2-5
TGTGCCAGCAGTAGGACTAGTTGGGAGACCCAGTACTTC
CASSRTSWETQYF
>.|.|TRBV12-3/TRBV12-4|TRBJ2-5
TGTGCCAGCAGCTTTGAGGGCAGGGAGACCCAGTACTTC
CASSFEGRETQYF
>.|.|TRBV7-9|TRBJ1-6
TGTGCCAGCAGCTCCCTGGGGGCTTCAAATTCACCCCTCCACTTT
CASSSLGASNSPLHF
>.|.|TRBV4-1|TRBJ2-7
TGCGCCAGCAGCCCCCTGGACGGATCCTACGAGCAGTACTTC
CASSPLDGSYEQYF
>.|TRBD2|TRBV10-1|TRBJ2-5
TGCGCCAGCAGTGATGGGACTAGCGGGACTCAAGAGACCCAGTACTTC
CASSDGTSGTQETQYF
>.|TRBD1|TRBV7-8|TRBJ1-1
TGTGCCAGCAGCGAGAACAGGGGGGGAGGCACTGAAGCTTTCTTT
CASSENRGGGTEAFF
>.|.|TRBV12-3/TRBV12-4|TRBJ1-6
TGTGCCAGCAGTCTCGCAGGAGGGTCACCCCTCCACTTT
CASSLAGGSPLHF
>.|TRBD1|TRBV10-3|TRBJ2-1
TGTGCCATCAGAGATTCTGACAGGGGATATGAGCAGTTCTTC
CAIRDSDRGYEQFF
>.|TRBD1|TRBV27|TRBJ1-4
TGTGCCAGCTATGGCCGGGACAGGGATTCGCCGCTAAGGAATGAAAAACTGTTTTTT
CASYGRDRDSPLRNEKLFF
>.|.|TRBV6-5|TRBJ2-1
TGTGCCAGCAGTTACCCTCCCGGGGGGCTAGGGAATGAGCAGTTCTTC
CASSYPPGGLGNEQFF
>.|TRBD1|TRBV18|TRBJ1-2
TGTGCCAGTGGACAGGGGAACTATGGCTACACCTTC
CASGQGNYGYTF
>.|.|TRBV19|TRBJ1-2
TGTGCCAGTAGTCCAAATCCCGGGGTTAACTATGGCTACACCTTC
CASSPNPGVNYGYTF